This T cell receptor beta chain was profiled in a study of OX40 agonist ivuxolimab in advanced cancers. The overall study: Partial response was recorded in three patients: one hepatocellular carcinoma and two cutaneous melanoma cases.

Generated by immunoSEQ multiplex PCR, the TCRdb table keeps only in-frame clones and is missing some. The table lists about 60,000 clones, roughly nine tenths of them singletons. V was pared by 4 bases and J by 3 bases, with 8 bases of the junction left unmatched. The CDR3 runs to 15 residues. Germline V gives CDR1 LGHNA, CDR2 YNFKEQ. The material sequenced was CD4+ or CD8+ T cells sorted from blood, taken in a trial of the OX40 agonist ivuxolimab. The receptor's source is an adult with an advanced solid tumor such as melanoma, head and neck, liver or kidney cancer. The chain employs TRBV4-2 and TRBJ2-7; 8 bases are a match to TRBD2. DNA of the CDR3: TGTGCCAGCAGCCGAGACTGGAGCGGGAGCTACGAGCAGTACTTC. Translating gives CASSRDWSGSYEQYF.